This TCR beta chain was sequenced for a study of T cell repertoires in cytomegalovirus infection. Study context: HLA-C-restricted CMV epitopes, recently identified, and well-studied HLA-B-restricted ones were used by the study. Public TCR beta signatures were indicative of both CMV infection and a matching HLA type.

Germline V gives CDR1 MGHRA, CDR2 YSYEKL. Trimming stripped 4 bases from V and 4 bases from J, with 11 bases between. The CDR3 is 14 amino acids. TCRdb re-called the reads with MiXCR, one entry per CDR3 protein. This table has hundreds of thousands of distinct CDR3 sequences, approximately 46% appearing once. This clonotype occurred a few times. The antigen is not known. The origin of this receptor is a human donor in good health (CMV status not recorded). Some clones in this sample may be carry-over from other donors' samples. The chain joins TRBV4-1 to TRBJ2-1; D is undetermined. Sequenced material: cultured PBMCs, taken from culture after CMV antigen stimulation. The CDR3: CASSLDRAYNEQFF. In nucleotides, the CDR3 is TGCGCCAGCAGCCTTGACCGGGCTTACAATGAGCAGTTCTTC.